These 19 T cell receptor beta chains were all obtained from the same sample, sequenced in a study of T cell responses to AZD1222 COVID-19 vaccine (dated by TCRdb to the early 2020s). The library was prepared using the immunoSEQ multiplex PCR assay. The table was pulled from immuneACCESS by TCRdb, which kept in-frame rearrangements only. Such tables lose some clones; where checked, under half of the loss comes from unresolved V genes, and the rest has no known cause. The sample table contains 110,000 to 150,000 clones; only one count was recorded for about 86% of them. About 3.5% of the sample is held by the ten biggest clonotypes. The time point label for this specimen denotes: baseline before first vaccination. Sequences were derived from peripheral blood, sampled on day 0 of AZD1222 vaccination. Receptors originate from an adult in good health.

The rearrangement links TRBV3-1 (or the pseudogene TRBV3-2) to TRBJ1-6, with D possibly matching TRBD1 (6 bases). The CDR3 extends over 20 amino acids. V dropped 1 base and J dropped 0 bases, with 19 bases sitting between them. Germline V gene lookup returns CDR1 LGHDT and CDR2 YNNKEL (reference sequence). Written as DNA, the CDR3 is TGTGCCAGCAGCCAAGGTGTCAGGGGCACTGTCAGCTCCTATAATTCACCCCTCCACTTT. Translation: CASSQGVRGTVSSYNSPLHF.

The chain employs TRBV18 and TRBJ1-2; D unclear. In germline, CDR1 is KGHSH, CDR2 LQKENI. Trimming removed 0 bases at V and 0 bases at J, with 8 bases between. The CDR3 runs 15 residues. The CDR3 sequence is CASSPPMAANYGYTF. CDR3 coding DNA: TGTGCCAGCTCACCACCGATGGCAGCTAACTATGGCTACACCTTC. The full variable domain, rest sourced from reference TRBV18 and TRBJ1-2, is NAGVMQNPRHLVRRRGQEARLRCSPMKGHSHVYWYRQLPEEGLKFMVYLQKENIIDESGMPKERFSAEFPKEGPSILRIQQVVRGDSAAYFCASSPPMAANYGYTFGSGTRLTVV.

The rearrangement joins TRBV27 to TRBJ1-5; D remains ambiguous. The CDR3 has 14 residues. Trimming removed 6 bases from V and 2 bases from J, with 11 bases in between. Germline V gene sequence: CDR1 MNHEY, CDR2 SMNVEV (reference sequence). The CDR3 DNA sequence: TGTGCCAGCAGGACAATCGAGGGCAATCAGCCCCAGCATTTT. Protein product: CASRTIEGNQPQHF.

The V call is TRBV5-4, the J call TRBJ1-4; no definite D call. Looked up from germline, CDR1 is SGHNT and CDR2 is YYREEE (reference sequence). V was cut by 1 base and J by 0 bases, with 10 bases left in between. This CDR3 has 16 residues. The CDR3 DNA reads as TGTGCCAGCAGCTTGTCTCCCAACCCAACTAATGAAAAACTGTTTTTT. Translating it yields CASSLSPNPTNEKLFF.

DNA of the CDR3: TGCGCCAGCAGCCTCACAGTGGGGGCGTCCTACGAGCAGTACTTC. As protein: CASSLTVGASYEQYF. The gene calls are TRBV5-1 and TRBJ2-7, with D perhaps TRBD1 (6 bases). V was pared by 4 bases and J by 1 base, with 15 bases between. Germline CDR1 SGHRS, CDR2 YFSETQ. There are 15 residues in the CDR3.

The table lists this clone with a count of one. The V gene is TRBV6-5, the J gene TRBJ1-4; possible D gene TRBD1, 6 bases. The V and J ends lost 0 bases and 10 bases respectively, with 9 bases between them. Germline loops: CDR1 MNHEY, CDR2 SVGAGI. The CDR3 length is 13 residues. In DNA form, the CDR3 reads TGTGCCAGCAGTTACTCCCAAGGGGGAAAACTGTTTTTT. Protein: CASSYSQGGKLFF.

The chain couples TRBV15 to TRBJ2-7, with 8 bases aligning to TRBD1. V was pared by 5 bases and J by 4 bases, with 4 bases of the junction left unmatched. Germline loops: CDR1 LNHNV, CDR2 YYDKDF (reference sequence). The CDR3 has 13 residues. The CDR3 loop reads CATSQGAGYEQYF. CDR3 sequence (DNA): TGTGCCACCAGCCAGGGGGCTGGTTACGAGCAGTACTTC.

The rearrangement joins TRBV28 to TRBJ2-5, with 8 bases aligning to TRBD1. Unmatched junction bases numbered 10, after V lost 7 bases and J lost 0 bases. Germline-derived CDR1 and CDR2 are MDHEN and SYDVKM. The CDR3 runs to 16 residues. The CDR3 sequence is CASTHRGMGYQETQYF. CDR3 DNA sequence: TGTGCCAGCACGCACAGGGGGATGGGGTACCAAGAGACCCAGTACTTC.

The J gene is TRBJ1-1, the V gene TRBV27; D might be TRBD1 (6 bases). Germline V gene data show CDR1 as MNHEY and CDR2 as SMNVEV (reference sequence). The CDR3 covers 18 residues. V lost 3 bases to trimming and J lost 1 base, with 21 bases between them. The CDR3 reads CASSFGVLEGDKNTEAFF. In nucleotides, the CDR3 is TGTGCCAGCAGTTTTGGGGTCCTAGAGGGGGATAAGAACACTGAAGCTTTCTTT.

The chain links TRBV12-3 or TRBV12-4 to TRBJ1-2; unclear D gene. This CDR3 has 13 residues. V lost 3 bases and J lost 8, with 13 bases in between. The CDR3 reads CASSLVSARGYTF. CDR3 bases: TGTGCCAGCAGTTTGGTGTCAGCCAGGGGCTACACCTTC.

DNA of the CDR3: TGTGCCAGCAGTGAATTTGGGGAACAACAAGGAAACACCATATATTTT. Its translation is CASSEFGEQQGNTIYF. The chain has TRBV6-1 and TRBJ1-3; D not certain. There are 16 residues in the CDR3. V was cut by 2 bases and J by 4 bases, with 15 bases left in between. Germline-derived CDR1 and CDR2 are MNHNS and SASEGT.

The rearrangement joins TRBV15 to TRBJ1-1, with unresolved D. CDR1 and CDR2 (germline): LNHNV, YYDKDF (reference sequence). There are 15 residues in the CDR3. V gave up 6 bases and J gave up 0 bases, with 14 bases separating them. In nucleotides, the CDR3 is TGTGCCACCAGTGAGGATCCGAGAATGAACACTGAAGCTTTCTTT. Translation gives CATSEDPRMNTEAFF.

This clone has a single count. The J gene is TRBJ2-2, the V gene TRBV4-1; possibly TRBD2 for D (6 bases). V lost 3 bases, J lost 3 bases, and 11 bases lay in between. The CDR3 spans 15 residues. Germline CDR1 is MGHRA and CDR2 is YSYEKL. DNA of the CDR3: TGCGCCAGCAGCCACTCGGGACTGTACACCGGGGAGCTGTTTTTT. This gives the protein CASSHSGLYTGELFF.

The chain carries TRBV5-1 and TRBJ1-2, with 9 bases fitting TRBD1. The CDR3 has 15 amino acids. Germline trimming cut 0 bases from V and 5 bases from J; bases unmatched to any gene: 5. CDR1 is SGHRS and CDR2 is YFSETQ in the germline V gene. The CDR3 reads CASSLGLDRGYGYTF. In nucleotides, the CDR3 is TGCGCCAGCAGCTTGGGGCTGGACAGGGGATATGGCTACACCTTC. The whole variable domain, filled in from reference TRBV5-1 and TRBJ1-2, reads KAGVTQTPRYLIKTRGQQVTLSCSPISGHRSVSWYQQTPGQGLQFLFEYFSETQRNKGNFPGRFSGRQFSNSRSEMNVSTLELGDSALYLCASSLGLDRGYGYTFGSGTRLTVV.

The chain uses TRBV21-1 and TRBJ2-1; the D call TRBD2 from the table was never checked on the DNA. TRBV21-1 represents a pseudogene. CDR3 length: 15 amino acids. The chain's CDR3 is CASTEKGTRCVRQFF. CDR3 sequence (DNA): TGTGCCAGCACCGAAAAAGGGACTAGGTGTGTGCGCCAGTTCTTC.

The rearrangement joins TRBV30 to TRBJ1-2, with TRBD1 as a possible D gene (5 bases). Trimming cost V 4 bases and J 0 bases, with 12 bases left between them. The germline CDR1 and CDR2 sequences are GTSNPN and SVGIG (reference sequence). There are 14 residues in the CDR3. The CDR3 region has the DNA TGTGCCTGGATGGAGGGGAAAGCTAACTATGGCTACACCTTC. It translates to CAWMEGKANYGYTF.

The CDR3 DNA reads TGTGCCACTAAGGGGGCAGATAGCAATCAGCCCCAGCATTTT. This translates into CATKGADSNQPQHF. V and J are TRBV19 and TRBJ1-5; TRBD1 agrees at 7 bases. The CDR3 has 14 residues. V was pared by 10 bases and J by 0 bases, with 6 bases of the junction left unmatched. Germline CDR1 and CDR2: LNHDA and SQIVND (reference sequence).

The V call is TRBV9, the J call TRBJ2-7; possible D gene TRBD2, 5 bases. V lost 4 bases and J lost 3, with 14 bases in between. The CDR3 length is 14 residues. Per germline, CDR1 SGDLS and CDR2 YYNGEE. Written as DNA, the CDR3 is TGTGCCAGCAGCACAACCCCGGAGGACTACGAGCAGTACTTC. This encodes CASSTTPEDYEQYF.

The chain employs TRBV7-9 and TRBJ1-3; D gene ambiguous. Trimming took off 6 bases at V and 7 bases at J, with 4 bases between the two ends. The CDR3 length is 10 residues. Germline CDR1 reads SEHNR; CDR2 reads FQNEAQ (reference sequence). The CDR3 loop is CASRGNTIYF. The CDR3 bases are TGTGCCAGCAGGGGTAACACCATATATTTT.